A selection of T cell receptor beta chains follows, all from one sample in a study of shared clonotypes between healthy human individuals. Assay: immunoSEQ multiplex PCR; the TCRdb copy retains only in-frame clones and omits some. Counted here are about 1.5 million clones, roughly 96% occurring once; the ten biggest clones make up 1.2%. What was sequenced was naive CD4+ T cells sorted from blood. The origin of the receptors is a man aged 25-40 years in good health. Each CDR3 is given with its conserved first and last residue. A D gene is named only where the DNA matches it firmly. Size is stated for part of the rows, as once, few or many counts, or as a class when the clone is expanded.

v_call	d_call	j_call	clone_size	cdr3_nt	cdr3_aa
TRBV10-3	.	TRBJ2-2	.	TGTGCCATCAGGGACAGCCGAGACACCGGGGAGCTGTTTTTT	CAIRDSRDTGELFF
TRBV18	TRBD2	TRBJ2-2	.	TGTGCCAGCTCACCGGGACTAGCGGGATCCGGGGAGCTGTTTTTT	CASSPGLAGSGELFF
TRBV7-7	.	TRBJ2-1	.	TGTGCCAGCAGACCGCGACCGGGGAGTCATGAGCAGTTCTTC	CASRPRPGSHEQFF
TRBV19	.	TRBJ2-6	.	TGTGCCAGTAGGCGGGACACCAACTCTGGGGCCAACGTCCTGACTTTC	CASRRDTNSGANVLTF
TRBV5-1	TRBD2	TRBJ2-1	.	TGCGCCAGCAGCGCGGGACTAGCGGTCAATGAGCAGTTCTTC	CASSAGLAVNEQFF
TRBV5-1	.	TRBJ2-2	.	TGCGCCAGCAGCCTTGCCGGGGTGAACACCGGGGAGCTGTTTTTT	CASSLAGVNTGELFF
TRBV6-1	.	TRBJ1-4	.	TGTGCCAGCAGTGAACAACAGGGTCTAACAACTAATGAAAAACTGTTTTTT	CASSEQQGLTTNEKLFF
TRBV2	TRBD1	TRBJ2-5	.	TGTGCCAGCAAGGACAGGGGAGAGACCCAGTACTTC	CASKDRGETQYF
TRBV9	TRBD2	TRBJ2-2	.	TGTGCCAGCAGCGTTCTATCAGTCCAAATAGGTCTAGCGGGAGAAACGGCCGGGGAGCTGTTTTTT	CASSVLSVQIGLAGETAGELFF
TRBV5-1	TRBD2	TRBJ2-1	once	TGCGCCAGTAAGGAGGGAGGGCCCTACAATGAGCAGTTCTTC	CASKEGGPYNEQFF
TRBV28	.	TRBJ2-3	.	TGTGCCAGCAGTTTATTGGGGATAGGCACAGATACGCAGTATTTT	CASSLLGIGTDTQYF
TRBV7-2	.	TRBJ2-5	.	TGTGCCAGCAGCTTTGGTCTTCGGGAGACCCAGTACTTC	CASSFGLRETQYF
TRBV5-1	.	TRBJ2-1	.	TGCGCCAGCAGCTACCGGACTTTGTACAATGAGCAGTTCTTC	CASSYRTLYNEQFF
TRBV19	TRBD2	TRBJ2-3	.	TGTGCCAGTAGTATAAGCCTAGCGGGACTTAGAGATACGCAGTATTTT	CASSISLAGLRDTQYF
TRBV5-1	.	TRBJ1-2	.	TGCGCCAGCAGCCCACAGGAGAACTATGGCTACACCTTC	CASSPQENYGYTF
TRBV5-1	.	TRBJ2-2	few	TGCGCCAGCAGCTCCATTCCCACCGGGGAGCTGTTTTTT	CASSSIPTGELFF
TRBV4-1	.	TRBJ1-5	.	TGCGCCAGCAGCCAAGACAGAGACAATCAGCCCCAGCATTTT	CASSQDRDNQPQHF
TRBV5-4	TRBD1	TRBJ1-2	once	TGTGCCAGCAGCTTGCCGGGACAGGGGGCGCCTGGCTACACCTTC	CASSLPGQGAPGYTF
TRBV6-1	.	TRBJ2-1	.	TGTGCCAGCAGTTTGGACAGAGTTGTGAATGAGCAGTTCTTC	CASSLDRVVNEQFF
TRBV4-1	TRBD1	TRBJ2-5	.	TGCGCCAGCAGCCAACGACAGGGATGGGAGACCCAGTACTTC	CASSQRQGWETQYF
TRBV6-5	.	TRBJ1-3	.	TGTGCCAGCAGTTACTCGATGGCTGCCTCTGGAAACACCATATATTTT	CASSYSMAASGNTIYF
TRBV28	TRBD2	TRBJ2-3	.	TGTGCCAGCTCGACGAGAAGGCTAGCGGGAGGGCCTGGCACAGATACGCAGTATTTT	CASSTRRLAGGPGTDTQYF
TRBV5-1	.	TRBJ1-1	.	TGCGCCAGCAGCTTGGGGGTGTTTGGCACTGAAGCTTTCTTT	CASSLGVFGTEAFF